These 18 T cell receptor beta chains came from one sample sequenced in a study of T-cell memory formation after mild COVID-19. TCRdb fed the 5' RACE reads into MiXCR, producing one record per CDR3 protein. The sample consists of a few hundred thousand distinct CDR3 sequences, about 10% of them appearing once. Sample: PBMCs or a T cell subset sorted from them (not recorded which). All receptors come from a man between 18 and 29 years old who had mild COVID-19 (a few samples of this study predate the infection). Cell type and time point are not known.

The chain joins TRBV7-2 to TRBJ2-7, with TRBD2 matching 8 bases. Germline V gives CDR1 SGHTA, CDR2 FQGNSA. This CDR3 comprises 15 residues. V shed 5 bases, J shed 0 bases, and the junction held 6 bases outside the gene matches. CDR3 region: CASSLSGGHSYEQYF. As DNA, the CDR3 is TGTGCCAGCAGCCTGAGCGGGGGACACTCCTACGAGCAGTACTTC.

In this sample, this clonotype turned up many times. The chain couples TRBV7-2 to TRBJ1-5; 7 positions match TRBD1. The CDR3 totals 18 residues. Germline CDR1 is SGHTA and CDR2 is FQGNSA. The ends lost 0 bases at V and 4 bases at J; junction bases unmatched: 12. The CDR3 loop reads CASSLAGGAARGNQPQHF. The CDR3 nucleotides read TGTGCCAGCAGCTTAGCTGGGGGGGCTGCCAGGGGGAATCAGCCCCAGCATTTT.

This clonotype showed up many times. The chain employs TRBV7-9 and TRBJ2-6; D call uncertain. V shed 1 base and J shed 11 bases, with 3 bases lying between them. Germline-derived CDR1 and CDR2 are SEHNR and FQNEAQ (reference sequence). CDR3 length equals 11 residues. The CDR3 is CASSLVDVLTF. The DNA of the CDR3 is TGTGCCAGCAGCTTAGTTGACGTCCTGACTTTC. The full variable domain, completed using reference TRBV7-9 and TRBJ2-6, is DTGVSQNPRHKITKRGQNVTFRCDPISEHNRLYWYRQTLGQGPEFLTYFQNEAQLEKSRLLSDRFSAERPKGSFSTLEIQRTEQGDSAMYLCASSLVDVLTFGAGSRLTVL.

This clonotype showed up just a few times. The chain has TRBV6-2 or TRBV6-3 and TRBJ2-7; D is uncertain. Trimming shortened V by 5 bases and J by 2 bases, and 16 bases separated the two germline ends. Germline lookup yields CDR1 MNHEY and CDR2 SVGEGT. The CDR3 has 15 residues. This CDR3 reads CASSRRPPGAYEQYV. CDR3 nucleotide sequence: TGTGCCAGCAGTCGACGGCCCCCCGGAGCCTACGAGCAGTACGTC.

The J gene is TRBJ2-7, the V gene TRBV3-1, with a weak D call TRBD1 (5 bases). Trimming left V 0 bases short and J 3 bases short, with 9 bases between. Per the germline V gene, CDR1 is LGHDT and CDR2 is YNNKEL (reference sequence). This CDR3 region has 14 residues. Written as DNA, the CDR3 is TGTGCCAGCAGCCAAGAGCAGGGCCGCTACGAGCAGTACTTC. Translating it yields CASSQEQGRYEQYF.

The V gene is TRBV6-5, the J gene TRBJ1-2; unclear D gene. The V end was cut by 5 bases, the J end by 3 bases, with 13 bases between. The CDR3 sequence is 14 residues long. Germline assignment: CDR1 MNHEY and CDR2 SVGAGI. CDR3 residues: CASSTPSRDYGYTF. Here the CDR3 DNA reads TGTGCCAGCAGTACCCCATCGCGGGACTATGGCTACACCTTC.

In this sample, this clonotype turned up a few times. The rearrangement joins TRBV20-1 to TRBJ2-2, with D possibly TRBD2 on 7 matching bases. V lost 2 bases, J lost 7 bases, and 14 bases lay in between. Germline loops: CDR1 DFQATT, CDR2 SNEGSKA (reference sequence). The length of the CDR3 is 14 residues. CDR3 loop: CSARRGGAFGELFF. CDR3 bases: TGCAGTGCTAGACGTGGGGGGGCCTTCGGGGAGCTGTTTTTT.

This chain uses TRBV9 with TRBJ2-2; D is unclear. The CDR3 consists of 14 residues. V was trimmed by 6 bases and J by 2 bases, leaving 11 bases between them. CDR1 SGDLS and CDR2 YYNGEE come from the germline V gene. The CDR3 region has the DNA TGTGCCAGCACCCCCGGGCCTAACACCGGGGAGCTGTTTTTT. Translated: CASTPGPNTGELFF.

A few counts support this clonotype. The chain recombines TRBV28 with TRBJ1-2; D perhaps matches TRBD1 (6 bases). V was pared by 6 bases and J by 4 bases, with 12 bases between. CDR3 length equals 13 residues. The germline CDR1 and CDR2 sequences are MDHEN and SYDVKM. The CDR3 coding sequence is TGTGCCAGCAGGACAGGTCCCTCCTATGGCTACACCTTC. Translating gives CASRTGPSYGYTF.

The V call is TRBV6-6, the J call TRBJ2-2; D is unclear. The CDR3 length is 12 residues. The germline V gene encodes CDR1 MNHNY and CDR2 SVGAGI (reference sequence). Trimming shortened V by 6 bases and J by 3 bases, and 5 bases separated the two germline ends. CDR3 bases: TGTGCCAGCAGGGGATACACCGGGGAGCTGTTTTTT. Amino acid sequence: CASRGYTGELFF.

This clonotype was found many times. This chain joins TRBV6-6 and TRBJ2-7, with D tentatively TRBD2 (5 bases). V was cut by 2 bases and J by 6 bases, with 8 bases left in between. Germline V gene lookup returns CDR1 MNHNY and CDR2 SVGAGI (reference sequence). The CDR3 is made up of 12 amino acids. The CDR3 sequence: CASSYVGGEQYF. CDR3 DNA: TGTGCCAGCAGTTACGTTGGAGGCGAGCAGTACTTC.

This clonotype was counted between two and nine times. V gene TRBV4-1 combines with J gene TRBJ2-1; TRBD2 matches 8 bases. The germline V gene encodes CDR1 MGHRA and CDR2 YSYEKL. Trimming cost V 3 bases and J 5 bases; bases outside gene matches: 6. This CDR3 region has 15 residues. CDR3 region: CASSHSGKLNNEQFF. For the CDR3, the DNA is TGCGCCAGCAGCCATAGCGGGAAGCTAAACAATGAGCAGTTCTTC.

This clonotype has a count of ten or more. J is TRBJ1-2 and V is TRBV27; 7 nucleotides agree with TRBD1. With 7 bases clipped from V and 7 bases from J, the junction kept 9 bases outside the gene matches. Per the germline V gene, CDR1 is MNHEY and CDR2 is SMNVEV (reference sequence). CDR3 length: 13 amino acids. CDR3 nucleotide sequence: TGTGCCAGCAAACCAGGGGGTGCTTTTGGCTACACCTTC. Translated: CASKPGGAFGYTF.

The CDR3 protein is CASSLRAGGPYEQYF. In nucleotides, the CDR3 is TGTGCCAGCAGCCTACGTGCGGGGGGCCCCTACGAGCAGTACTTC. The rearrangement joins TRBV5-8 to TRBJ2-7; TRBD2 agrees at 8 bases. CDR1 is SGHTS, CDR2 YDEGEE, per germline. This CDR3 is 15 amino acids long. The V segment lost 4 bases and the J segment 2 bases; nucleotides outside the gene matches: 8.

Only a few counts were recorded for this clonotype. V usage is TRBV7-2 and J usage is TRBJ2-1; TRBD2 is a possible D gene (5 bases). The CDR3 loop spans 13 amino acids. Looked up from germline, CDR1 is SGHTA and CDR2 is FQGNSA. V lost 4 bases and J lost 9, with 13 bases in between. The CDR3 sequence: CASSSSIRGEQFF. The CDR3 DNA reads TGTGCCAGCAGCTCCTCAATACGGGGTGAGCAGTTCTTC. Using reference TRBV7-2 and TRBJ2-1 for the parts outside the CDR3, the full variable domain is GAGVSQSPSNKVTEKGKDVELRCDPISGHTALYWYRQSLGQGLEFLIYFQGNSAPDKSGLPSDRFSAERTGGSVSTLTIQRTQQEDSAVYLCASSSSIRGEQFFGPGTRLTVL.

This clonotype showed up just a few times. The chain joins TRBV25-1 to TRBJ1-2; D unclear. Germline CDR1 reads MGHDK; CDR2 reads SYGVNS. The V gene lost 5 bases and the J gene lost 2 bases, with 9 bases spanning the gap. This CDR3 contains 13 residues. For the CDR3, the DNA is TGTGCCAGCAGTCACCCCACGAACTATGGCTACACCTTC. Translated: CASSHPTNYGYTF.

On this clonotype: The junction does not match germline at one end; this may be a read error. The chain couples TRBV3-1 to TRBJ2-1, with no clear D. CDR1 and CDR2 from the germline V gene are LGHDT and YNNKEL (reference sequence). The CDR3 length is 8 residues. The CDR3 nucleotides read TGTGCCAGCAGCCAAGCGGTCTTC. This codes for CASSQAVF.

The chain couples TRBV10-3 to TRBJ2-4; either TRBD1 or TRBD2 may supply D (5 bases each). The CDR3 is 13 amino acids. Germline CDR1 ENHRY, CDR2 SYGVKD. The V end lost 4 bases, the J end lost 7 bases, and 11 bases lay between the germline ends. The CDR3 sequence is CAISAGPGNIQYF. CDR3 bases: TGTGCCATCAGTGCGGGACCGGGGAACATTCAGTACTTC.